This TCR beta chain stems from a study of blood T cell repertoires in COVID-19 (dated by TCRdb to 2020 to 2021). With regard to the full study: Samples covering the acute and convalescent phases of COVID-19 were provided by collaborators in the United States, Italy and Spain. The material from the prospective study consisted of cDNA or gDNA derived from T cells, B-cell-depleted T cells, or PBMCs. Deeply sampled blood TCRbeta repertoires from subjects exposed to, actively infected with, or recovered from COVID-19 were included in the dataset. The repertoires were made available in a free public database intended to serve as a resource for research on the immune response to SARS-CoV-2. The samples were drawn from two sources: the first 160 participants of the ongoing ImmuneRACE study, and some 1,300 subjects contributed by 6 global collaborators. Sample metadata almost always included a de-identified subject ID, COVID-19 status, age in years and sex. HLA class I and class II types, where available, came from metadata supplied by the sample provider rather than from assay-based typing. On the study overall, not on this receptor specifically: Clinical and demographic metadata were provided uncurated, with the amount varying by source and participant.

Enrolling through a virtual design, the prospective study's participants ranged in age from roughly 18 to 90 years and lived across approximately 25 United States geographic areas. To assign participants to cohorts, the prospective study relied on clinical history that participants themselves reported in a screening survey and a study questionnaire. Recovered participants in ImmuneRACE Cohort 3 were defined by two consecutive negative NP/OP PCR tests, clearance by a healthcare professional, or resolution of symptoms. In the prospective study, mobile phlebotomists collected whole blood, serum and a nasopharyngeal or oropharyngeal swab from each participant. Over a roughly 2-month period, participants in the prospective study had the option of providing additional blood draws and questionnaires. Blood samples from the prospective study were shipped frozen or at room temperature prior to DNA extraction.

Reading from cysteine to phenylalanine, the CDR3 counts 16 amino acids. The retained sequence is limited to the CDR3, 48 bases, with the frame set at the first base. The trim is 1 base for V and 0 bases for J, with a gap of 12 bases between the germline ends. The germline V gene supplies CDR1 SGHDN and CDR2 FVKESK. TCRbeta CDR3 regions were amplified from genomic DNA by means of the immunoSEQ Assay, a bias-controlled multiplex PCR. Per the original workflow: Nucleated cell counts per sample were estimated from amplification of reference gene primers within the assay. Sequence reads were collapsed and filtered to measure the absolute abundance of every unique TCRbeta CDR3 rearrangement. For each sample, productive Simpson clonality was calculated by taking the square root of Simpson's diversity index across productive rearrangements. Sourced from immuneACCESS, this table was stored by TCRdb with only in-frame sequences that have V and J called. A share of the clones is absent; for the studies checked, an unresolved V gene accounts for under half, and the remainder has no known explanation. V, J and clone size are those of that table, while D and trimming were read from the DNA. Present in this sample are some 200,000 clones, roughly four fifths of which were seen just once. Of the sample, approximately 12% is held by the ten largest clones.

Comments on this clone: No cognate antigen has been identified for it. Qualities for individual bases were not recorded, and no much larger clone is one base off.

Recombination connected TRBV14 to TRBJ1-2, with TRBD1 perhaps the D gene, on 6 matching bases. This receptor was identified in a man aged 40-49 years who had recovered from COVID-19. Input material: PBMCs or T cells enriched from blood (not recorded which). The bases read TGTGCCAGCAGCCAAGTTTACAGGGATCCTAACTATGGCTACACCTTC. Its protein is CASSQVYRDPNYGYTF.